This TCR beta chain was sequenced for a study of blood T cell repertoires in COVID-19. Study-wide background: COVID-19 samples, acute and convalescent, were from the United States, Italy and Spain. PBMCs, B-cell-depleted T cells, or T cells were the source of the cDNA or gDNA that made up the material.

The CDR3 runs 13 residues. Trimming pared 1 base from V and 5 bases from J, leaving 8 bases between. In the study's own analysis: Estimation of nucleated cell counts relied on the amplification of reference gene primers. Repertoires were generated with immunoSEQ multiplex PCR, while TCRdb's copy carries only in-frame clones and drops some. V, J and clone size are taken as reported in that table, and D and trimming were inferred from the DNA itself. The data hold some 41,000 clones, with 65% to 90% observed a single time. The sample was peripheral blood. This sequence originates from a man in his forties or fifties with active COVID-19. The genes are TRBV12-3 or TRBV12-4 and TRBJ1-2; weak D call: TRBD1 (5 bases). The CDR3 here is CASSLGQKYGYTF. The CDR3 coding sequence is TGTGCCAGCAGTTTAGGACAGAAATATGGCTACACCTTC.